This entry features one T cell receptor (beta chain) sequence. Clones were sequenced by immunoSEQ multiplex PCR, and TCRdb holds only the in-frame ones, with some missing. Here the sample spans about 79,000 clones, 93% being singletons. These data belong to a study of control samples from healthy donors and cancer patients. The ends were cut back, 4 bases at V and 2 bases at J, with 14 bases in the middle. The germline V gene has CDR1 SGHDT and CDR2 YYEEEE. This CDR3 is 15 amino acids long. Material for sequencing was PBMCs. The chain links TRBV5-6 to TRBJ2-3; possibly TRBD1 for D (6 bases). This TCR came from a woman between 35 and 50 years old with lung cancer. CDR3 sequence (DNA): TGTGCCAGCAGCCGTAGTGGACAGTCCACAGATACGCAGTATTTT. Amino acid sequence: CASSRSGQSTDTQYF.